One and the same sample provided the 22 T cell receptor beta chains below, sequenced in a study of patients and donors after allogeneic stem cell transplantation. A single record per CDR3 protein comes from TCRdb applying MiXCR to the RT-PCR reads. Of 150,000 to 200,000 distinct CDR3 sequences listed, 30% are singletons. The sample consisted of blood, either unsorted or a sorted T cell fraction (not recorded which). Every receptor here comes from a human donor who was either an allogeneic HSCT recipient or a stem cell or donor lymphocyte infusion donor (not recorded which). It is not recorded whose cells these are; they may come from a transplant donor.

The sample holds a few counts of this clonotype. This rearrangement joins TRBV6-2 or TRBV6-3 to TRBJ2-1; D call uncertain. CDR1 and CDR2 from the germline V gene are MNHEY and SVGEGT. The CDR3 length is 11 residues. V was shortened by 2 bases and J by 6 bases, with 2 bases between the two germline ends. The CDR3 region is CASSYGNEQFF. The CDR3 DNA sequence: TGTGCCAGCAGTTACGGCAATGAGCAGTTCTTC.

This clonotype appeared a few times. The CDR3 sequence is CSVVAVGRGEQYF. In DNA form, the CDR3 reads TGCAGCGTTGTGGCAGTCGGACGCGGCGAGCAGTACTTC. This sequence joins TRBV29-1 and TRBJ2-7, with D hard to call. The CDR3 totals 13 residues. Trimming removed 4 bases at V and 6 bases at J, with 16 bases between. Germline-derived CDR1 and CDR2 are SQVTM and ANQGSEA.

This clonotype appeared a few times. The V and J genes are TRBV28 and TRBJ1-1; no clear D. Germline assignment: CDR1 MDHEN and CDR2 SYDVKM. V was clipped by 5 bases and J by 5 bases, with 12 bases between them. The CDR3 has 13 residues. Here the CDR3 DNA reads TGTGCCAGCAGTCTCCCTCCATATACTGAAGCTTTCTTT. This translates into CASSLPPYTEAFF.

The chain is built from TRBV12-3 or TRBV12-4 and TRBJ2-3; D is uncertain. There are 15 residues in the CDR3. The V and J ends lost 2 bases and 1 base respectively, with 10 bases between them. CDR3 amino acids: CASSLNVEGTDTQYF. CDR3 sequence (DNA): TGTGCCAGCAGTTTAAATGTAGAGGGCACAGATACGCAGTATTTT.

The chain combines TRBV27 with TRBJ1-1; tentative D call: TRBD1 (5 bases). Germline CDR1 MNHEY, CDR2 SMNVEV (reference sequence). This CDR3 region has 15 residues. Trimming pared 4 bases from V and 1 base from J, leaving 13 bases between. The CDR3 loop is CASSSPGLGNTEAFF. The CDR3 DNA sequence: TGTGCCAGCAGTTCTCCGGGACTCGGGAACACTGAAGCTTTCTTT.

This chain joins TRBV27 and TRBJ1-5; 8 bases agree with TRBD1. Losses at the gene ends were 2 bases for V and 7 bases for J; bases not matched to a gene: 10. CDR3 length: 16 residues. Germline lookup yields CDR1 MNHEY and CDR2 SMNVEV (reference sequence). The CDR3 DNA reads TGTGCCAGCAGTTTAGGCCAGGGGGCGCGGGAACAGCCCCAGCATTTT. Protein: CASSLGQGAREQPQHF.

The rearrangement uses TRBV20-1 and TRBJ2-4; D not certain. V was trimmed by 6 bases and J by 11 bases, leaving 20 bases between them. The V gene's germline CDR1 is DFQATT and CDR2 SNEGSKA (reference sequence). This CDR3 has 13 amino acids. CDR3 coding DNA: TGCAGTGCGTCGCTCCCTCCAATGGGATTTCAGTACTTC. Translation: CSASLPPMGFQYF.

This chain uses TRBV7-9 with TRBJ2-2, with D perhaps TRBD1 (6 bases). The CDR3 length is 16 residues. Trimming pared 5 bases from V and 2 bases from J, leaving 15 bases between. The germline V gene has CDR1 SEHNR and CDR2 FQNEAQ (reference sequence). DNA for the CDR3: TGTGCCAGCAGCGAGTACGGGACATATAACACCGGGGAGCTGTTTTTT. This gives the protein CASSEYGTYNTGELFF.

This chain uses TRBV7-6 with TRBJ2-1; D unresolved. Germline V gene lookup returns CDR1 SGHVS and CDR2 FNYEAQ. This CDR3 has 13 residues. Trimming removed 5 bases from V and 6 bases from J, with 11 bases in between. The CDR3 is CASSPNPSNEQFF. The CDR3 DNA reads TGTGCCAGCAGCCCTAATCCATCCAATGAGCAGTTCTTC. The whole variable domain, filled in from reference TRBV7-6 and TRBJ2-1, reads GAGVSQSPRYKVTKRGQDVALRCDPISGHVSLYWYRQALGQGPEFLTYFNYEAQQDKSGLPNDRFSAERPEGSISTLTIQRTEQRDSAMYRCASSPNPSNEQFFGPGTRLTVL.

This clonotype was observed a few times. This rearrangement joins TRBV6-2 or TRBV6-3 to TRBJ1-2; D is ambiguous. V gave up 6 bases and J gave up 2 bases, with 16 bases separating them. Germline V gives CDR1 MNHEY, CDR2 SVGEGT. This CDR3 spans 15 amino acids. The CDR3 spells CASRRNTGSNYGYTF. DNA for the CDR3: TGTGCCAGCAGGAGGAACACGGGGTCCAACTATGGCTACACCTTC.

The gene calls are TRBV27 and TRBJ2-7; D may be TRBD1 (5 bases). This CDR3 is built from 15 residues. The V end lost 5 bases, the J end lost 0 bases, and 14 bases lay between the germline ends. Per the germline V gene, CDR1 is MNHEY and CDR2 is SMNVEV (reference sequence). Here the CDR3 reads CASSPLTVSSYEQYF. The DNA for the CDR3 is TGTGCCAGCAGTCCCTTGACAGTTAGCTCCTACGAGCAGTACTTC.

This chain joins TRBV6-5 and TRBJ2-7; TRBD1 matches 9 bases. The CDR3 is made up of 14 amino acids. Looked up from germline, CDR1 is MNHEY and CDR2 is SVGAGI. V lost 6 bases and J lost 2; bases outside the gene matches: 5. Here the CDR3 reads CASSRDRDAYEQYF. CDR3 bases: TGTGCCAGCAGCAGGGACAGGGATGCCTACGAGCAGTACTTC.

Only a few counts were recorded for this clonotype. V is TRBV5-1 and J is TRBJ2-5; D is unclear. The CDR3 loop spans 13 amino acids. The ends were cut back, 4 bases at V and 3 bases at J, with 10 bases in the middle. Germline lookup yields CDR1 SGHRS and CDR2 YFSETQ. Here the CDR3 DNA reads TGCGCCAGCAGCCCTGTCCCCGAAGAGACCCAGTACTTC. Translation: CASSPVPEETQYF.

The J gene is TRBJ2-1, the V gene TRBV13; D gene uncertain. The CDR3 has 16 amino acids. V shed 0 bases and J shed 3 bases, with 12 bases lying between them. Germline V lookup: CDR1 PRHDT, CDR2 FYEKMQ (reference sequence). The CDR3 spells CASSLGPMPLYNEQFF. CDR3 DNA sequence: TGTGCCAGCAGCTTAGGCCCGATGCCACTCTACAATGAGCAGTTCTTC.

This clonotype was counted between two and nine times. The V call is TRBV10-3, the J call TRBJ2-1, with D possibly TRBD2 on 6 matching bases. Per the germline V gene, CDR1 is ENHRY and CDR2 is SYGVKD. The CDR3 covers 14 residues. The CDR3 nucleotides are TGTGCATCTAACCCGGGACTGGTTAACAATGAGCAGTTCTTC. Protein: CASNPGLVNNEQFF.

The chain recombines TRBV7-3 with TRBJ2-5; a possible D gene is TRBD2 (6 bases). The germline V and J ends were trimmed by 2 bases and 1 base, with 8 bases remaining between them. The CDR3 is made up of 14 amino acids. The V gene's germline CDR1 is SGHTA and CDR2 FQGTGA. Here the CDR3 DNA reads TGTGCCAGCAGCTTAGGAGGGGCCCAAGAGACCCAGTACTTC. This codes for CASSLGGAQETQYF.

This clonotype was counted between two and nine times. The V and J genes are TRBV5-4 and TRBJ2-5; 14 positions agree with TRBD2. Germline V gene data show CDR1 as SGHNT and CDR2 as YYREEE (reference sequence). The length of the CDR3 is 18 residues. V was clipped by 4 bases and J by 3 bases; unmatched bases: 11. The CDR3 protein is CASSPGTSGSLGKETQYF. The CDR3 coding sequence is TGTGCCAGCAGCCCAGGGACTAGCGGGAGCCTTGGTAAAGAGACCCAGTACTTC.

This clonotype was detected a few times. The genes are TRBV6-5 and TRBJ2-7; tentative D call: TRBD2 (6 bases). The CDR3 runs 15 residues. The V gene lost 2 bases and the J gene lost 2 bases, with 13 bases spanning the gap. CDR1 and CDR2 (germline): MNHEY, SVGAGI. The CDR3: CASSYTSLLPYEQYF. CDR3 DNA sequence: TGTGCCAGCAGTTACACTAGCTTACTACCCTACGAGCAGTACTTC.

This CDR3 reads CASSYEYHYNEQFF. CDR3 in DNA: TGTGCCAGCAGTTACGAGTACCACTACAATGAGCAGTTCTTC. The chain joins TRBV6-5 to TRBJ2-1; D is unclear. The CDR3 totals 14 residues. Germline V gene data show CDR1 as MNHEY and CDR2 as SVGAGI. V lost 2 bases and J lost 3, with 8 bases in between.

This chain joins TRBV6-2 or TRBV6-3 and TRBJ1-2; D is possibly TRBD1 (5 bases). CDR1 is MNHEY, CDR2 SVGEGT, per germline. V lost 6 bases and J lost 7, with 18 bases in between. The CDR3 totals 14 residues. CDR3 bases: TGTGCCAGCAGAGGGACCGCACGTCCGGGTGGCTACACCTTC. It encodes CASRGTARPGGYTF.

Only a few counts were recorded for this clonotype. This sequence joins TRBV12-3 or TRBV12-4 and TRBJ1-4; D gene ambiguous. The CDR3 consists of 14 residues. V was clipped by 7 bases and J by 2 bases, with 11 bases between them. CDR3 bases: TGTGCCAGCACCTACGGTCAGACTAATGAAAAACTGTTTTTT. Protein sequence: CASTYGQTNEKLFF.

V and J are TRBV9 and TRBJ1-1; 7 bases are shared with TRBD1. The ends lost 2 bases at V and 3 bases at J; junction bases unmatched: 7. CDR1 is SGDLS and CDR2 is YYNGEE in the germline V gene. CDR3 size: 15 residues. The DNA for the CDR3 is TGTGCCAGCAGCGTCCACTCGGGACAGTACACTGAAGCTTTCTTT. Translating it yields CASSVHSGQYTEAFF.